These T cell receptor beta chains were read from a single sample in a study of tumor-infiltrating lymphocytes in localized non-small cell lung cancer. Clones were sequenced by immunoSEQ multiplex PCR, and TCRdb holds only the in-frame ones, with some missing. The sample yields about 10,000 clones, around 85% seen once. Material for sequencing was uninvolved lung tissue not adjacent to the tumor. These receptors originate from a human donor with non-small cell lung cancer. The CDR3 runs from the conserved cysteine through the conserved F or W. Each record gives: J gene, clone size, V gene, CDR3 protein. Size values are once, few and many counts, or a class for expanded clones, and some rows have none.

j_call: TRBJ1-1; clone_size: -; v_call: TRBV7-9; cdr3_aa: CASSLGRPPRAEAFF
j_call: TRBJ2-7; clone_size: once; v_call: TRBV4-3; cdr3_aa: CASSQFSGEGEQYF
j_call: TRBJ2-3; clone_size: -; v_call: TRBV7-3; cdr3_aa: CASSAGTGGVADTQYF
j_call: TRBJ1-5; clone_size: -; v_call: TRBV4-1; cdr3_aa: CASSPREGNQPQHF
j_call: TRBJ2-1; clone_size: -; v_call: TRBV11-2; cdr3_aa: CASSSRDRLYNEQFF
j_call: TRBJ2-3; clone_size: -; v_call: TRBV5-1; cdr3_aa: CASSLGGGEPDTQYF
j_call: TRBJ2-1; clone_size: -; v_call: TRBV6-1; cdr3_aa: CASSEQFF
j_call: TRBJ2-3; clone_size: few; v_call: TRBV7-9; cdr3_aa: CASSLRTVTGTDTQYF
j_call: TRBJ2-3; clone_size: -; v_call: TRBV4-1; cdr3_aa: CASSQGQGVGHTDTQYF
j_call: TRBJ1-2; clone_size: -; v_call: TRBV7-2; cdr3_aa: CASSYAQGTYGYTF
j_call: TRBJ2-1; clone_size: few; v_call: TRBV4-2; cdr3_aa: CASSQGPEEMGGQFF
j_call: TRBJ1-3; clone_size: -; v_call: TRBV7-3; cdr3_aa: CASSITGLGNTIYF
j_call: TRBJ1-2; clone_size: -; v_call: TRBV29-1; cdr3_aa: CSVEGSPYGYTF
j_call: TRBJ2-3; clone_size: -; v_call: TRBV11-2; cdr3_aa: CASLGGATSTDTQYF
j_call: TRBJ2-7; clone_size: -; v_call: TRBV7-2; cdr3_aa: CASSLASGSYEQYF
j_call: TRBJ2-2; clone_size: -; v_call: TRBV27; cdr3_aa: CASSLVQGAGELFF
j_call: TRBJ2-4; clone_size: once; v_call: TRBV7-2; cdr3_aa: CASSSGLAKNIQYF
j_call: TRBJ2-1; clone_size: once; v_call: TRBV7-8; cdr3_aa: CASSPTPTGGSYNEQFF
j_call: TRBJ1-2; clone_size: -; v_call: TRBV7-9; cdr3_aa: CASTYPGGYGYTF
j_call: TRBJ1-2; clone_size: once; v_call: TRBV10-2; cdr3_aa: CASSDPANYGYTF
j_call: TRBJ1-1; clone_size: -; v_call: TRBV5-1; cdr3_aa: CASSFNPTGSDTEAFF
j_call: TRBJ1-2; clone_size: -; v_call: TRBV2; cdr3_aa: CASSEGGRTTNYGYTF
j_call: TRBJ2-3; clone_size: -; v_call: TRBV7-8; cdr3_aa: CASSPGLTSGSTDTQYF
j_call: TRBJ2-2; clone_size: -; v_call: TRBV5-1; cdr3_aa: CASSLVPGELFF
j_call: TRBJ1-2; clone_size: -; v_call: TRBV19; cdr3_aa: CASSIGGVVPINYGYTF
j_call: TRBJ1-1; clone_size: -; v_call: TRBV7-2; cdr3_aa: CASSSSGRTQAFF
j_call: TRBJ1-1; clone_size: -; v_call: TRBV6-1; cdr3_aa: CASSLKTNTEAFF
j_call: TRBJ2-7; clone_size: -; v_call: TRBV29-1; cdr3_aa: CSFRDTYEQYF
j_call: TRBJ2-1; clone_size: -; v_call: TRBV19; cdr3_aa: CASSILAGGPQFF
j_call: TRBJ1-6; clone_size: -; v_call: TRBV5-6; cdr3_aa: CASSRPGTGVSPLHF
j_call: TRBJ1-2; clone_size: -; v_call: TRBV6-5; cdr3_aa: CASRASGGYTF
j_call: TRBJ2-7; clone_size: -; v_call: TRBV10-3; cdr3_aa: CAISRTGQHYEQYF
j_call: TRBJ2-6; clone_size: -; v_call: TRBV4-1; cdr3_aa: CASSQESISLSGANVLTF